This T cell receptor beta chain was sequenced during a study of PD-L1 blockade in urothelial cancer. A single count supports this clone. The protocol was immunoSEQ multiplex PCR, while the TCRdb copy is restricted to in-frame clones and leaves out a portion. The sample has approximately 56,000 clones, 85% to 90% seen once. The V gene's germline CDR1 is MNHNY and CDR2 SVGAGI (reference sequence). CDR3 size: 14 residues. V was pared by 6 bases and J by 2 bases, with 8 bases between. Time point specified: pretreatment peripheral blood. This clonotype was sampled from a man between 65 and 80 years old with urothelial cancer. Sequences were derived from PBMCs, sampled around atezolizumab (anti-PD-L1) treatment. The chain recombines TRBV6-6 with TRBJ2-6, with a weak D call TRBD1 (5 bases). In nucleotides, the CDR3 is TGTGCCAGCAGCCCAGGGCCTGGGGCCAACGTCCTGACTTTC. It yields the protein CASSPGPGANVLTF.